This T cell receptor (beta chain) was profiled in a study of vaccination and CD4 T cells after COVID-19. Study information: The study enrolled six male and four female convalescents, two of whom were Hispanic.

The Oncomine TCR Beta short-read assay was applied to DNA of cultured CD4+ T cells. TCRdb processed the PCR reads anew with MiXCR; each CDR3 protein has one entry. The table includes some 3,200 distinct CDR3 sequences, over 15% detected once. Treatment denoted: roughly 11-day PBMC culture with coronavirus spike peptide pools or control peptides (ViraFEST assay). As regards this clonotype: Its antigen is currently unknown.

The CDR3 is 13 residues long. Trimming at V came to 7 bases and at J to 4 bases, leaving 6 bases not matched to a gene. Germline CDR1 and CDR2: MNHNS and SASEGT. This TCR was recovered from a human donor who had recovered from COVID-19. Sample: CD4+ T cells from blood, cultured in vitro. This rearrangement joins TRBV6-1 to TRBJ1-2, with 7 positions matching TRBD1. In DNA form, the CDR3 reads TGTGCCAGCAAAGACAGGGACAGCTATGGCTACACCTTC. Amino acids: CASKDRDSYGYTF.